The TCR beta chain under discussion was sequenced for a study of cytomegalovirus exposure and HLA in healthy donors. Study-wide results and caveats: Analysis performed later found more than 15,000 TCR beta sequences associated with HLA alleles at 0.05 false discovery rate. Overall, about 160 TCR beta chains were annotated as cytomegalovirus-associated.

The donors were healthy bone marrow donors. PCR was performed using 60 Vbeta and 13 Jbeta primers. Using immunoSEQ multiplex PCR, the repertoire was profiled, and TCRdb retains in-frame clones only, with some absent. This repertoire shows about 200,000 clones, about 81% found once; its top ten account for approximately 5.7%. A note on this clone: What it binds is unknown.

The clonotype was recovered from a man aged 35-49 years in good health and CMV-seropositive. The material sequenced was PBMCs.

The CDR3 sequence is CAIPPPGQGFGTQYF. The CDR3, as DNA: TGTGCTATCCCCCCACCGGGACAGGGGTTTGGTACGCAGTATTTT. The genes are TRBV12-5 and TRBJ2-3; TRBD1 matches at 10 bases. With 10 bases clipped from V and 8 bases from J, the junction kept 15 bases outside the gene matches. CDR1 and CDR2 (germline): LGHNT, FRNRAP. This CDR3 contains 15 residues. Variable domain in full (rest from reference TRBV12-5 and TRBJ2-3): DARVTQTPRHKVTEMGQEVTMRCQPILGHNTVFWYRQTMMQGLELLAYFRNRAPLDDSGMPKDRFSAEMPDATLATLKIQPSEPRDSAVYFCAIPPPGQGFGTQYFGPGTRLTVL.